This T cell receptor beta chain came from a study of regulatory T cells in long-lasting Graves disease. Time point here: newly diagnosed GD, antithyroid drugs for less than 3 months. Construction of the TCR library relied on RNA isolated from PBMCs. The germline V gene has CDR1 SNHLY and CDR2 FYNNEI. V shed 4 bases and J shed 8 bases, with 14 bases lying between them. CDR3 length: 13 residues. Findings and caveats of the study: No thyroid tissue was studied; the work used peripheral blood only. Among samples with persistent disease, TRBV28, TRBJ1-2 and TRBJ2-5 were favored.

This clonotype has at least ten counts. Its matching antigen is unknown. The authors built TCR beta libraries using iRepertoire HTBI primers and Arm-PCR of CDR3 regions. MiXCR, applied by TCRdb to the multiplex PCR reads, yields one record per CDR3 protein. The sample includes about 530,000 distinct CDR3 sequences, more than 15% of them seen just once. The sample was also linked to a second study, of T cells in Graves' hyperthyroidism and ophthalmopathy. According to that study: Newly diagnosed patients aged 18 to 65 had hyperthyroidism of under 2 months' duration.

J is TRBJ1-2 and V is TRBV2; no reliable D call. The sample was peripheral blood mononuclear cells (PBMCs), taken at new diagnosis, from a patient treated with antithyroid drugs. This sequence was found in a woman aged 40-60 years with Graves disease. CDR3 sequence reads: CASSVGQEGGYTF. CDR3 nucleotides: TGTGCCAGCAGTGTCGGGCAGGAGGGCGGCTACACCTTC.